The next 8 T cell receptor beta chains were all read from a single sample in a study of beta chain features in type 1 diabetes. Study-level findings and limits: Within each of all four CD4+ subsets, Type 1 diabetes patients had TCRB CDR3s that were moderately but significantly shorter.

Their target antigens are unknown. The study reverse transcribed the entire isolated RNA, so it sequenced expressed TCRB transcripts. Clones were read by immunoSEQ multiplex PCR, and TCRdb kept only the in-frame ones, dropping some. The sample lists 500,000 to 650,000 clones, around an eighth occurring once. Sequencing input: naive CD4+ T cells from blood. The receptors come from a man in his thirties or forties with type 1 diabetes.

This clone was counted between two and nine times. The chain combines TRBV4-2 with TRBJ2-1, with D hard to call. The germline V gene encodes CDR1 LGHNA and CDR2 YNFKEQ. CDR3 length equals 12 residues. V lost 0 bases to trimming and J lost 12 bases, with 9 bases between them. The CDR3 bases are TGTGCCAGCAGCCAAGATGGCCGCCCGCAGTTCTTC. Translated: CASSQDGRPQFF.

The genes are TRBV18 and TRBJ1-1; no clear D gene. Looked up from germline, CDR1 is KGHSH and CDR2 is LQKENI. The V end was cut by 3 bases, the J end by 0 bases, with 11 bases between. This CDR3 is 15 amino acids long. As DNA, the CDR3 is TGTGCCAGCTCACCCGGAAGGGTCATGAACACTGAAGCTTTCTTT. It codes for CASSPGRVMNTEAFF.

The chain joins TRBV19 to TRBJ2-3; the match to TRBD2 covers 10 bases. The CDR3 runs to 16 residues. Germline lookup yields CDR1 LNHDA and CDR2 SQIVND (reference sequence). The ends lost 3 bases at V and 4 bases at J; junction bases unmatched: 7. The CDR3 DNA follows: TGTGCCAGTAGTATGCGGATAGCGGGGGGACCAGATACGCAGTATTTT. It specifies CASSMRIAGGPDTQYF. The entire variable domain, with the rest obtained from reference TRBV19 and TRBJ2-3, is as follows: DGGITQSPKYLFRKEGQNVTLSCEQNLNHDAMYWYRQDPGQGLRLIYYSQIVNDFQKGDIAEGYSVSREKKESFPLTVTSAQKNPTAFYLCASSMRIAGGPDTQYFGPGTRLTVL.

This clone was observed a handful of times. This chain connects TRBV14 to TRBJ2-1; D possibly corresponds to TRBD2 (5 bases). Germline CDR1 is SGHDN and CDR2 is FVKESK. CDR3 size: 13 residues. The V end was cut by 7 bases, the J end by 5 bases, with 12 bases between. The DNA of the CDR3 is TGTGCCAGCAACCCGGCGGGTAACAATGAGCAGTTCTTC. It yields the protein CASNPAGNNEQFF.

This clone was counted a few times. The rearrangement links TRBV7-9 to TRBJ1-1; D uncertain. The germline V gene has CDR1 SEHNR and CDR2 FQNEAQ (reference sequence). The V end was cut by 5 bases, the J end by 1 base, with 11 bases between. This CDR3 contains 14 residues. The CDR3, as DNA: TGTGCCAGCAGCGTTGGGCAGAAGAACACTGAAGCTTTCTTT. Its protein is CASSVGQKNTEAFF.

In DNA form, the CDR3 reads TGTGCCAGCAGCGCCCGGACAGGGGGCTATGAAAAACTGTTTTTT. Encoded protein: CASSARTGGYEKLFF. The rearrangement uses TRBV11-2 and TRBJ1-4; 11 bases agree with TRBD1. The CDR3 runs to 15 residues. Germline V gives CDR1 SGHAT, CDR2 FQNNGV. Unmatched junction bases numbered 5, after V lost 5 bases and J lost 6 bases.

For the CDR3, the DNA is TGTGCCAGCAGCGTAGGAGGGGCCGGTCGGGAGACCCAGTACTTC. It yields the protein CASSVGGAGRETQYF. The chain links TRBV9 to TRBJ2-5; D could derive from TRBD1 or TRBD2 (5 bases each). From germline, CDR1 is SGDLS and CDR2 YYNGEE. The V end lost 0 bases, the J end lost 5 bases, and 14 bases lay between the germline ends. The CDR3 sequence is 15 residues long.

Only a few counts were recorded for this clone. V is TRBV19 and J is TRBJ2-7, with 7 bases matching TRBD1. CDR1 is LNHDA and CDR2 is SQIVND in the germline V gene (reference sequence). The CDR3 spans 14 residues. The V gene end was trimmed by 7 bases and the J gene end by 1 base; junction bases not matched to a gene: 7. The CDR3 nucleotides read TGTGCCAGTAAGGCTACGGGACAGTCCTACGAGCAGTACTTC. Protein product: CASKATGQSYEQYF.